One and the same sample provided the 2 T cell receptor beta chains below, sequenced in a study of T cell changes during pregnancy in multiple sclerosis (dated by TCRdb to between 2017 and 2020). Library method: the immunoSEQ multiplex PCR assay. Not all clones reach the TCRdb copy of this immuneACCESS table, which keeps in-frame sequences only. Checked studies attribute under half of the gap to unresolved V genes and leave the rest unexplained. This sample lists roughly 22,000 clones; around nine tenths were detected once. Approximately 0.67% of the sample goes to the ten largest clones. The sequencing used CD4+ T cells from peripheral blood mononuclear cells, collected in the first trimester of pregnancy. These receptors all come from a female donor in good health, enrolled as a control in a pregnancy study.

The chain joins TRBV28 to TRBJ2-7, with 10 bases matching TRBD2. Germline CDR1 is MDHEN and CDR2 is SYDVKM. This CDR3 is built from 12 residues. V lost 6 bases to trimming and J lost 7 bases; unmatched junction nucleotides: 3. The DNA of the CDR3 is TGTGCCAGCAGAGTACTAGCGGGAGAGCAGTACTTC. Amino acids: CASRVLAGEQYF.

This clone has only one observation. The gene calls are TRBV6-5 and TRBJ2-7; D possibly corresponds to TRBD1 (5 bases). This CDR3 is 14 amino acids long. Germline V gene data show CDR1 as MNHEY and CDR2 as SVGAGI. With 0 bases removed from V and 3 bases from J, the gap between germline ends came to 9 bases. Here the CDR3 reads CASSYSAQGYEQYF. As DNA, the CDR3 is TGTGCCAGCAGTTACTCTGCGCAGGGCTACGAGCAGTACTTC.